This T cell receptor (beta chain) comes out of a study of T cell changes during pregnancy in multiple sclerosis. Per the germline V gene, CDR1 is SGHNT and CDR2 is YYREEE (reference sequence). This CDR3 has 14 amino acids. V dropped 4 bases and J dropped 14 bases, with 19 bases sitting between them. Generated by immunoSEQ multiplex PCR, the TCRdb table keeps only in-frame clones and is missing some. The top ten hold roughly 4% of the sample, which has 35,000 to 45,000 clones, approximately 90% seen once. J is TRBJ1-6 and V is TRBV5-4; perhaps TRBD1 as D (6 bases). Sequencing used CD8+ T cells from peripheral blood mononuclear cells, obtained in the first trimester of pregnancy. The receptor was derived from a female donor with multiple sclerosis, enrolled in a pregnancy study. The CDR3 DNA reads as TGTGCCAGCAGCCCTGGACAGTACGGGAACACCCTCCACTTT. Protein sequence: CASSPGQYGNTLHF.